These 11 T cell receptor beta chains were sequenced from one sample in a study of CD8 T cells in ankylosing spondylitis. Findings and limits, study-wide: Seemingly characteristic of ankylosing spondylitis blood was a TCR beta motif consisting of about 8 highly homologous variants.

Their target antigens are unknown. TCRdb fed the 5' RACE reads into MiXCR, producing one record per CDR3 protein. The sample holds approximately 540,000 distinct CDR3 sequences, approximately 11% seen once. Material for sequencing was blood, either unsorted or a sorted T cell fraction (not recorded which). The receptors stem from a male donor with ankylosing spondylitis.

This clonotype was seen many times. The rearrangement joins TRBV3-1 to TRBJ2-4; 7 bases map to TRBD1. The CDR3 is 14 amino acids. Germline CDR1 reads LGHDT; CDR2 reads YNNKEL (reference sequence). The trim removed 3 bases at V and 7 bases at J, leaving 6 bases unmatched. CDR3 bases: TGTGCCAGCAGCCAGGAGATACAGGGGAACATTCAGTACTTC. Residues: CASSQEIQGNIQYF.

This clonotype came up a few times. The chain is built from TRBV20-1 and TRBJ2-1; 11 bases line up with TRBD2. Germline V gene lookup returns CDR1 DFQATT and CDR2 SNEGSKA (reference sequence). This CDR3 is built from 14 residues. V gave up 5 bases and J gave up 7 bases; unmatched junction bases: 7. The chain's CDR3 is CSAPASGRRNEQFF. The CDR3 nucleotides read TGCAGTGCTCCGGCTAGCGGGAGGAGAAATGAGCAGTTCTTC.

This clonotype was recorded once. This chain joins TRBV19 and TRBJ1-5, with D unresolved. V lost 1 base, J lost 4 bases, and 5 bases lay in between. Germline CDR1 reads LNHDA; CDR2 reads SQIVND (reference sequence). This CDR3 has 13 amino acids. The CDR3 DNA reads TGTGCCAGTAGTATAGCCAGGAATCAGCCCCAGCATTTT. This encodes CASSIARNQPQHF.

The gene calls are TRBV20-1 and TRBJ1-1, with TRBD1 matching over 9 bases. Germline V CDR1 and CDR2: DFQATT, SNEGSKA (reference sequence). The CDR3 loop spans 14 amino acids. Losses at the gene ends were 8 bases for V and 11 bases for J; bases not matched to a gene: 18. CDR3 region: CSSYTGTGKSRAFF. CDR3 sequence (DNA): TGCAGTTCATATACCGGGACAGGGAAATCTCGGGCTTTCTTT.

This clonotype was picked up a small number of times. The V and J genes are TRBV18 and TRBJ2-1; possible D gene TRBD2, 6 bases. The CDR3 runs to 15 residues. The germline CDR1 and CDR2 sequences are KGHSH and LQKENI. V was pared by 3 bases and J by 7 bases, with 16 bases between. The CDR3 sequence is CASSPFREPSNEQFF. The CDR3 DNA sequence: TGTGCCAGCTCACCCTTCCGGGAGCCTAGTAATGAGCAGTTCTTC.

A few counts support this clonotype. V is TRBV6-1 and J is TRBJ1-2; D is unclear. The germline CDR1 and CDR2 sequences are MNHNS and SASEGT. This CDR3 has 15 amino acids. Trimming removed 1 base from V and 4 bases from J, with 13 bases in between. Here the CDR3 DNA reads TGTGCCAGCAGTGAAGGCCAGGTTGAGAGCTATGGCTACACCTTC. It is translated as CASSEGQVESYGYTF.

This clonotype was observed many times. The V and J genes are TRBV24-1 and TRBJ2-1, with D uncertain. The germline V gene has CDR1 KGHDR and CDR2 SFDVKD. The CDR3 totals 13 residues. With 1 base removed from V and 7 bases from J, the gap between germline ends came to 7 bases. CDR3 sequence: CATSDFLRNEQFF. The CDR3 DNA is TGTGCCACCAGTGATTTTTTGAGGAATGAGCAGTTCTTC.

V gene TRBV30 combines with J gene TRBJ1-5; D uncertain. The ends were cut back, 0 bases at V and 3 bases at J, with 6 bases in the middle. This CDR3 is built from 13 residues. The V gene's germline CDR1 is GTSNPN and CDR2 SVGIG (reference sequence). The CDR3 bases are TGTGCCTGGAGTGTGAACAACAATCAGCCCCAGCATTTT. Translating it yields CAWSVNNNQPQHF.

This clonotype was counted a few times. The rearrangement links TRBV10-2 to TRBJ1-2; D gene unclear. The V gene's germline CDR1 is WSHSY and CDR2 SAAADI. V was clipped by 10 bases and J by 4 bases, with 13 bases between them. CDR3 length: 12 amino acids. The CDR3 loop is CATSYPVYGYTF. In nucleotides, the CDR3 is TGCGCCACCTCCTACCCTGTCTATGGCTACACCTTC.

This clonotype was recorded only once. CDR3 sequence (DNA): TGTGCCAGCAGCTCTCAGATATCGACCTCCTACGAGCAGTACTTC. It translates to CASSSQISTSYEQYF. V is TRBV11-2 and J is TRBJ2-7; D is unresolved. Looked up from germline, CDR1 is SGHAT and CDR2 is FQNNGV. The CDR3 extends over 15 amino acids. Trimming stripped 4 bases from V and 0 bases from J, with 13 bases between.

This sequence joins TRBV5-1 and TRBJ2-7; 11 positions match TRBD1. This CDR3 region has 15 residues. J lost 7 bases, V lost 0 bases, and 6 bases had no gene match. CDR1 is SGHRS, CDR2 YFSETQ, per germline. CDR3 sequence reads: CASSLVGQGAGEQYV. In nucleotides, the CDR3 is TGCGCCAGCAGCTTGGTTGGACAGGGGGCTGGGGAGCAGTACGTC.